This entry lists 4 T cell receptor beta chains sequenced from one sample in a study of identical twins listed by TCRdb under 2016. The method was 5' RACE. The sequencing machine was an Illumina HiSeq 2000. TCRdb itself trimmed the public reads at Q25 with fastp, ran MiXCR and retained productive beta chains. Under each unique CDR3 protein, matching rows form one entry showing the most common genes and DNA. For this sample the table gives 400,000 to 650,000 distinct CDR3 sequences, of which 20% to 25% were detected only once. The top ten constitute around 0.9% of the sample. Separately, the same data were catalogued under a study of T cells expressing NK-cell markers.

Input material: CD4+ T cells sorted from blood. These receptor sequences come from a woman in her late teens or twenties in good health.

The genes are TRBV20-1 and TRBJ2-7; the D is unclear. The CDR3 is 14 amino acids. Between the trimmed V and J ends, which lost 4 bases and 5 bases, there was a span of 18 bases. Germline V CDR1 and CDR2: DFQATT, SNEGSKA (reference sequence). The CDR3 reads CSATRAHEVDEQYF. In DNA, the CDR3 is TGCAGTGCTACCCGGGCCCACGAGGTAGACGAGCAGTACTTC.

This clonotype was found a few times. The V gene is TRBV5-6, the J gene TRBJ2-1; D unclear. The CDR3 runs 18 residues. Germline lookup yields CDR1 SGHDT and CDR2 YYEEEE. Trimming left V 2 bases short and J 6 bases short, with 24 bases between. The DNA of the CDR3 is TGTGCCAGCAGCTTTGTTTCCCAGAGTATATACGTGACCAATGAGCAGTTCTTC. Its translation is CASSFVSQSIYVTNEQFF.

This chain connects TRBV24-1 to TRBJ2-1; possible D gene TRBD2, 5 bases. Trimming removed 6 bases at V and 6 bases at J, with 17 bases between. The germline gives CDR1 KGHDR, CDR2 SFDVKD. This CDR3 comprises 15 residues. The CDR3 coding sequence is TGTGCCACCAGTCCCGGGAAAATCGGACGCAATGAGCAGTTCTTC. Its protein is CATSPGKIGRNEQFF.

The chain employs TRBV12-3 or TRBV12-4 and TRBJ2-2; tentatively, D is TRBD1 or TRBD2 (5 bases each). V lost 7 bases, J lost 5 bases, and 14 bases lay in between. The length of the CDR3 is 14 residues. CDR3 region: CASTWGRTTGELFF. The CDR3 nucleotides read TGTGCCAGCACCTGGGGGAGAACAACCGGGGAGCTGTTTTTT.